The rows below give T cell receptor beta chains drawn from one sample of a study of early T cells in non-severe SARS-CoV-2 infection. One entry per CDR3 protein results from TCRdb running MiXCR on the 5' RACE reads. This sample yields 25,000 to 40,000 distinct CDR3 sequences, of which 4.7% are seen a single time; around 8% belongs to the top ten. The source material was whole blood. The receptor set was obtained from an adult who was a healthcare worker with PCR-confirmed SARS-CoV-2 infection or an uninfected control (not recorded which). CDR3s include the opening cysteine and the closing phenylalanine or tryptophan. D genes are given only for firm matches. Size values are once, few and many counts, or a class for expanded clones, and some rows have none.

abundance: many
v_gene: TRBV21-1
j_gene: TRBJ2-1
d_gene: .
CDR3aa: CASSVLVRVNEQFF
CDR3nt: TGTGCCAGCAGCGTGTTGGTCCGGGTCAATGAGCAGTTCTTC

abundance: many
v_gene: TRBV9
j_gene: TRBJ1-5
d_gene: .
CDR3aa: CASSVEGFGPQHF
CDR3nt: TGTGCCAGCAGCGTAGAGGGGTTTGGGCCCCAGCATTTT

abundance: many
v_gene: TRBV5-1
j_gene: TRBJ2-1
d_gene: .
CDR3aa: CASSGKQPFSYNEQFF
CDR3nt: TGCGCCAGCAGCGGGAAACAGCCCTTCTCCTACAATGAGCAGTTCTTC

abundance: few
v_gene: TRBV2
j_gene: TRBJ1-1
d_gene: TRBD1
CDR3aa: CASSGQGALSEAFF
CDR3nt: TGTGCCAGCAGCGGACAGGGGGCTTTATCTGAAGCTTTCTTT

abundance: many
v_gene: TRBV20-1
j_gene: TRBJ2-5
d_gene: TRBD2
CDR3aa: CSARDTIAGAAQETQYF
CDR3nt: TGCAGTGCTAGAGATACAATAGCGGGGGCGGCTCAAGAGACCCAGTACTTC

abundance: .
v_gene: TRBV5-1
j_gene: TRBJ2-5
d_gene: TRBD1
CDR3aa: CASSLGGQGQETQYF
CDR3nt: TGCGCCAGCAGCTTGGGCGGACAGGGACAAGAGACCCAGTACTTC

abundance: many
v_gene: TRBV18
j_gene: TRBJ1-2
d_gene: .
CDR3aa: CASSPDGNGYTF
CDR3nt: TGTGCCAGCTCACCGGACGGGAATGGCTACACCTTC

abundance: few
v_gene: TRBV4-3
j_gene: TRBJ1-6
d_gene: TRBD1
CDR3aa: CASSQESGQGGLFLHF
CDR3nt: TGCGCCAGCAGCCAAGAGTCCGGACAGGGGGGCCTCTTTCTCCACTTT

abundance: many
v_gene: TRBV28
j_gene: TRBJ2-1
d_gene: TRBD2
CDR3aa: CASSSPPSGGAYNEQFF
CDR3nt: TGTGCCAGCAGTTCCCCCCCTAGCGGGGGGGCCTACAATGAGCAGTTCTTC

abundance: many
v_gene: TRBV20-1
j_gene: TRBJ1-1
d_gene: .
CDR3aa: CSARSGANTEAFF
CDR3nt: TGCAGTGCTAGATCGGGGGCGAACACTGAAGCTTTCTTT